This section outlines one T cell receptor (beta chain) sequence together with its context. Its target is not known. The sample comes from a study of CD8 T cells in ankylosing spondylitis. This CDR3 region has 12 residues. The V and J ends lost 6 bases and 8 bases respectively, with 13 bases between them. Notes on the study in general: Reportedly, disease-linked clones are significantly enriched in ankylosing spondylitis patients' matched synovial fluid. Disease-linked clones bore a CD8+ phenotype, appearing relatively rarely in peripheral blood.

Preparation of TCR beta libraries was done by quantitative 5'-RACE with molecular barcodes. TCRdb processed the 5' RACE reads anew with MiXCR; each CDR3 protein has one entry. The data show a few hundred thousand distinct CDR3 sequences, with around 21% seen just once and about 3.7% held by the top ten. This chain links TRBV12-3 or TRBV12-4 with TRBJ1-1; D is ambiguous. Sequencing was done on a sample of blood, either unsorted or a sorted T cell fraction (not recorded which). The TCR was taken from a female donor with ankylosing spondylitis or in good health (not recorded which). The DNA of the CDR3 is TGTGCCAGCAGCCGCCCTTACTTAGAAGCTTTCTTT. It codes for CASSRPYLEAFF.